These 17 T cell receptor beta chains originate from one sample sequenced in a study of identical twins. A single record per CDR3 protein comes from TCRdb applying MiXCR to the 5' RACE reads. The sample records 550,000 to 800,000 distinct CDR3 sequences, about 7.6% being singletons. This same sample was also part of a study on yellow fever vaccine responses in identical twins.

Sequencing was done on a sample of PBMCs. These receptors all stem from a woman aged 18 to 35 in good health.

The chain is built from TRBV6-1 and TRBJ2-1; 7 nucleotides line up with TRBD1. Germline-derived CDR1 and CDR2 are MNHNS and SASEGT. J was trimmed by 3 bases and V by 8 bases; bases with no gene match: 7. This CDR3 spans 14 amino acids. The CDR3 spells CASERQGRYNEQFF. The CDR3 DNA follows: TGTGCCAGCGAAAGACAGGGCCGCTACAATGAGCAGTTCTTC.

The CDR3 loop is CASSRPGQGLGTDTQYF. The CDR3 DNA reads TGCGCCAGCAGCAGGCCGGGACAGGGTTTGGGCACAGATACGCAGTATTTT. V gene TRBV4-1 combines with J gene TRBJ2-3; 9 bases line up with TRBD1. This CDR3 spans 17 amino acids. Per the germline V gene, CDR1 is MGHRA and CDR2 is YSYEKL. V was clipped by 5 bases and J by 1 base; unmatched bases: 10.

The chain recombines TRBV7-7 with TRBJ2-1; 7 bases map to TRBD2. This CDR3 region has 15 residues. The V and J ends lost 5 bases and 5 bases, in that order; junction bases with no gene match: 9. CDR1 and CDR2 from the germline V gene are SSHAT and FNYEAQ (reference sequence). The CDR3 bases are TGTGCCAGCAGCACCGGGGGAGGGCAGCACAATGAGCAGTTCTTC. This sequence encodes CASSTGGGQHNEQFF.

The chain has TRBV28 and TRBJ2-5, with D perhaps TRBD2 (5 bases). Germline values: CDR1 MDHEN, CDR2 SYDVKM. V lost 2 bases, J lost 2 bases, and 12 bases lay in between. The CDR3 covers 15 residues. CDR3 sequence (DNA): TGTGCCAGCAGTTTACGGGGTGTGGGACAAGAGACCCAGTACTTC. Translating it yields CASSLRGVGQETQYF.

This clonotype has at least ten counts. The rearrangement links TRBV7-8 to TRBJ1-1; a possible D gene is TRBD1 (5 bases). Germline V lookup: CDR1 SGHVS, CDR2 FQNEAQ. The CDR3 extends over 13 amino acids. Trimming pared 6 bases from V and 2 bases from J, leaving 10 bases between. CDR3 amino acids: CASRLGQNTEAFF. DNA of the CDR3: TGTGCCAGCAGACTTGGACAAAACACTGAAGCTTTCTTT.

This clonotype was found many times. This chain connects TRBV5-1 to TRBJ2-1; 11 bases match TRBD2. The CDR3 spans 17 residues. J was trimmed by 1 base and V by 3 bases; bases with no gene match: 6. Germline assignment: CDR1 SGHRS and CDR2 YFSETQ. CDR3 DNA: TGCGCCAGCAGCTCAGTCTCTAGCGGGGGGTCCTACAATGAGCAGTTCTTC. Translating gives CASSSVSSGGSYNEQFF.

The CDR3 loop is CASSSIPGTGDEQFF. The DNA of the CDR3 is TGTGCCAGCAGTTCCATCCCGGGGACCGGGGATGAGCAGTTCTTC. The chain links TRBV6-5 to TRBJ2-1, with D tentatively TRBD1 or TRBD2 (5 bases each). Germline V gene data show CDR1 as MNHEY and CDR2 as SVGAGI. The CDR3 consists of 15 residues. Trimming shortened V by 4 bases and J by 8 bases, and 18 bases separated the two germline ends.

The chain links TRBV12-3 or TRBV12-4 to TRBJ2-1; 10 nucleotides agree with TRBD2. The junction had 2 bases not matched to a gene; V was cut back by 4 bases and J by 8 bases. The CDR3 consists of 13 residues. The CDR3 coding sequence is TGTGCCAGCAGTTATGGGACTAGCGATGAGCAGTTCTTC. Encoded protein: CASSYGTSDEQFF.

This clonotype showed up many times. The chain has TRBV4-2 and TRBJ1-5; D is unclear. This CDR3 comprises 15 residues. The V gene's germline CDR1 is LGHNA and CDR2 YNFKEQ. V was clipped by 0 bases and J by 1 base, with 7 bases between them. The CDR3 reads CASSQDSGSNQPQHF. CDR3 DNA sequence: TGTGCCAGCAGCCAAGATTCTGGGAGCAATCAGCCCCAGCATTTT.

This clonotype appeared a few times. This chain uses TRBV12-3 or TRBV12-4 with TRBJ2-7; 10 bases align to TRBD2. This CDR3 region has 15 residues. Unmatched junction bases numbered 1, after V lost 0 bases and J lost 2 bases. DNA for the CDR3: TGTGCCAGCAGTTTAGCGCTAGCGGGAGCCTACGAGCAGTACTTC. Protein product: CASSLALAGAYEQYF.

This clonotype showed up just a few times. The rearrangement joins TRBV6-5 to TRBJ2-7; D might be TRBD1 or TRBD2, each matching 5 bases. The germline CDR1 and CDR2 sequences are MNHEY and SVGAGI. The CDR3 totals 17 residues. V was trimmed by 0 bases and J by 1 base, leaving 16 bases between them. The CDR3 spells CASSYSGGQGWSYEQYF. The CDR3 nucleotides are TGTGCCAGCAGTTACTCTGGGGGTCAGGGCTGGTCCTACGAGCAGTACTTC.

This clonotype was counted a few times. This chain's CDR3 is CASSLGSAWVAQYF. For the CDR3, the DNA is TGTGCCAGCAGCTTAGGTTCGGCGTGGGTGGCCCAGTACTTC. The chain combines TRBV7-9 with TRBJ2-5; D is ambiguous. The CDR3 contains 14 residues. V lost 1 base and J lost 9, with 15 bases in between. Germline V gene data show CDR1 as SEHNR and CDR2 as FQNEAQ (reference sequence).

The rearrangement joins TRBV5-1 to TRBJ2-7; TRBD2 agrees at 8 bases. Germline lookup yields CDR1 SGHRS and CDR2 YFSETQ. The CDR3 is 14 residues long. V trimming: 1 base; J trimming: 5 bases; junction bases outside the gene matches: 5. In DNA form, the CDR3 reads TGCGCCAGCAGCTTGACTAGCGGTATCCACGAGCAGTACTTC. Translated, it gives CASSLTSGIHEQYF.

This chain uses TRBV12-3 or TRBV12-4 with TRBJ2-5; 10 nucleotides match TRBD2. CDR3 length: 16 residues. Unmatched junction bases numbered 3, after V lost 2 bases and J lost 0 bases. The CDR3 loop is CASSLRLAGDQETQYF. The CDR3 DNA sequence: TGTGCCAGCAGTTTACGGCTAGCGGGAGACCAAGAGACCCAGTACTTC.

The chain uses TRBV27 and TRBJ2-3, with D possibly being TRBD2 (5 bases). CDR3 length: 15 residues. With 4 bases removed from V and 2 bases from J, the gap between germline ends came to 13 bases. CDR1 is MNHEY and CDR2 is SMNVEV in the germline V gene (reference sequence). In nucleotides, the CDR3 is TGTGCCAGCAGTTGGGCTAGCTCGACCACAGATACGCAGTATTTT. It translates to CASSWASSTTDTQYF.

This clonotype was recorded many times. The genes are TRBV29-1 and TRBJ2-7; D is possibly TRBD1 or TRBD2 (5 bases each). Germline-derived CDR1 and CDR2 are SQVTM and ANQGSEA. CDR3 length: 14 residues. V was pared by 3 bases and J by 3 bases, with 15 bases between. The CDR3 spells CSVEVGRGGYEQYV. The CDR3 DNA follows: TGCAGCGTTGAGGTGGGGCGCGGAGGCTACGAGCAGTACGTC.

The sample holds many counts of this clonotype. The genes are TRBV12-3 or TRBV12-4 and TRBJ2-7; a weak D match, TRBD1 (6 bases). Trimming shortened V by 9 bases and J by 7 bases, and 22 bases separated the two germline ends. This CDR3 contains 14 residues. CDR3 region: CASAQTGPLREQYF. The CDR3 DNA is TGTGCCAGTGCCCAGACAGGTCCTCTAAGGGAGCAGTACTTC.